The following is a T cell receptor (beta chain) sequence with its context. This record belongs to a study of cytomegalovirus exposure and HLA in healthy donors. Primers: 60 Vbeta forward and 13 Jbeta reverse. The method was immunoSEQ multiplex PCR; TCRdb's version includes in-frame clones alone and lacks a portion of them. The sample records roughly 130,000 clones, around 80% being singletons. Trimming took 5 bases from V and 3 from J, leaving 13 bases between them. The CDR3 has 14 amino acids. Germline V lookup: CDR1 ENHRY, CDR2 SYGVKD. The clonotype originates from a man in his thirties or forties in good health and CMV-seronegative. Sequencing was performed on PBMCs. This sequence joins TRBV10-3 and TRBJ1-1, with a tentative D call TRBD1 (6 bases). The CDR3 sequence is CAISNTGQDTEAFF. CDR3 sequence (DNA): TGTGCCATCAGTAATACAGGGCAGGACACTGAAGCTTTCTTT.